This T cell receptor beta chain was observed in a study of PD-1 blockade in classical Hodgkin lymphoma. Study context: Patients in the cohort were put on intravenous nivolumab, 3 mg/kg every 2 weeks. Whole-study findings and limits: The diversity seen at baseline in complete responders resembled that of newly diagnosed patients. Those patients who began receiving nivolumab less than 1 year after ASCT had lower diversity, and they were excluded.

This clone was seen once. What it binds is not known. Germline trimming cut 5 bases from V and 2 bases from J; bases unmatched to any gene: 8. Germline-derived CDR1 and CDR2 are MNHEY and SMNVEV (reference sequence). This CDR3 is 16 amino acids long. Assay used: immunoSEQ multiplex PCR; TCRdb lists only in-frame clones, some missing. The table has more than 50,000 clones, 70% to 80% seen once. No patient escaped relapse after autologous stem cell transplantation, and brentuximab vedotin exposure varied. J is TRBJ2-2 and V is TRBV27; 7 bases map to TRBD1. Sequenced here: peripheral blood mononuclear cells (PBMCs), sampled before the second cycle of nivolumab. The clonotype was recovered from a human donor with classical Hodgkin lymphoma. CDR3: CASSPSGTVNTGELFF. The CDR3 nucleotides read TGTGCCAGCAGTCCCTCGGGGACAGTCAACACCGGGGAGCTGTTTTTT.